In this sample, the clone carrying this T cell receptor (beta chain) turned up many times. What it binds is not known. With molecular barcodes, quantitative 5'-RACE was used to make the TCR beta libraries. Each CDR3 protein is one row after TCRdb ran MiXCR on the 5' RACE reads. The sample lists 200,000 to 250,000 distinct CDR3 sequences; 6% to 8% were seen once. These data originate in a study of CD8 T cells in ankylosing spondylitis. Findings and limits, study-wide: Characteristic, it appeared, of ankylosing spondylitis blood was a TCR beta motif of roughly eight highly homologous variants.

V lost 2 bases and J 2 bases, leaving 8 bases between the germline ends. CDR3 length equals 13 residues. The germline gives CDR1 SGHDT, CDR2 YYEEEE. The receptor was derived from a male donor with ankylosing spondylitis. The chain recombines TRBV5-6 with TRBJ2-7, with no clear D. Sequenced input: blood, either unsorted or a sorted T cell fraction (not recorded which). The CDR3 region is CASSFGSTYEQYF. CDR3 sequence (DNA): TGTGCCAGCAGCTTCGGTAGTACCTACGAGCAGTACTTC. The entire variable domain, with the rest obtained from reference TRBV5-6 and TRBJ2-7, is as follows: DAGVTQSPTHLIKTRGQQVTLRCSPKSGHDTVSWYQQALGQGPQFIFQYYEEEERQRGNFPDRFSGHQFPNYSSELNVNALLLGDSALYLCASSFGSTYEQYFGPGTRLTVT.